Following are 5 T cell receptor beta chains from one sample sequenced in a study of CD8 T cells in Susac syndrome. RNA amounts of roughly 0.45 to 1 ug underwent reverse transcription with random hexamers. TCRdb processed the immunoSEQ multiplex PCR reads anew with MiXCR; each CDR3 protein has one entry. The table has about 200,000 distinct CDR3 sequences, roughly 96% seen once. The sample comprised CD4+ T cells from PBMCs. The receptors here all came from a human donor with multiple sclerosis.

The chain links TRBV5-1 to TRBJ2-1; D is unclear. The CDR3 extends over 12 amino acids. The germline V gene has CDR1 SGHRS and CDR2 YFSETQ. Trimming took off 1 base at V and 7 bases at J, with 6 bases between the two ends. CDR3 sequence: CASSLMENEQFF. The CDR3 nucleotides are TGCGCCAGCAGCTTGATGGAGAATGAGCAGTTCTTC.

The count of this clonotype is one. The chain links TRBV30 to TRBJ1-5; no firm D call. This CDR3 has 17 residues. The germline V gene has CDR1 GTSNPN and CDR2 SVGIG (reference sequence). V gave up 4 bases and J gave up 0 bases, with 19 bases separating them. The DNA for the CDR3 is TGTGCCTGGAAGGGAGGCGGTGCCAATGCTAGCAATCAGCCCCAGCATTTT. Translated: CAWKGGGANASNQPQHF.

This chain joins TRBV19 and TRBJ2-1; 7 nucleotides line up with TRBD1. V lost 5 bases and J lost 5; bases outside the gene matches: 12. The CDR3 consists of 16 residues. The germline V gene has CDR1 LNHDA and CDR2 SQIVND (reference sequence). This chain's CDR3 is CASSSNRQGWNNEQFF. CDR3 sequence (DNA): TGTGCCAGTAGTTCCAATCGACAGGGCTGGAACAATGAGCAGTTCTTC.

V usage is TRBV12-3 or TRBV12-4 and J usage is TRBJ1-2, with 9 nucleotides matching TRBD1. V dropped 4 bases and J dropped 7; count of bases not matched to a gene: 7. The CDR3 is 14 residues long. In DNA form, the CDR3 reads TGTGCCAGCAGTTCTCCGGGACAGGGCTTTGGCTACACCTTC. Translation gives CASSSPGQGFGYTF.

This chain uses TRBV23-1 with TRBJ2-7; TRBD1 or TRBD2 may be the D gene (5 bases each). TRBV23-1 is known as an ORF, though its function is uncertain. V lost 4 bases and J 2 bases, leaving 18 bases between the germline ends. The CDR3 is 16 amino acids. The CDR3 region is CASSRASGRNTYEQYF. For the CDR3, the DNA is TGCGCCAGCAGTCGGGCTTCGGGGCGAAATACCTACGAGCAGTACTTC.